This T cell receptor beta chain stems from a study of T cell responses to AZD1222 COVID-19 vaccine. Findings and caveats of the study: Seropositive AZD1222 recipients at baseline numbered only 6 or 7. Spike as a whole was targeted by vaccine-associated CD4 TCRs, dominant at 160-218 and 743-854. Repertoire collection took place solely once the T cell response had peaked.

As to this clone: What it recognizes is unknown.

TCRdb keeps only in-frame clones here, not all; method: immunoSEQ multiplex PCR. Of about 100,000 clones in the sample, around nine tenths were seen once. The CDR3 runs 15 residues. V lost 5 bases, J lost 8 bases, and 18 bases lay in between. In germline, CDR1 is SGHAT, CDR2 FQNNGV. The sequencing here drew on peripheral blood, taken 28 days after the second dose of the MenACWY control vaccine. This TCR was sampled from an adult who received the MenACWY meningococcal vaccine as a control. This sequence joins TRBV11-2 and TRBJ2-2; D might be TRBD1 (5 bases). The CDR3 region has the DNA TGTGCCAGCAGCATAGGTGGCGCAGGGCGGGGGGAGCTGTTTTTT. As protein: CASSIGGAGRGELFF.